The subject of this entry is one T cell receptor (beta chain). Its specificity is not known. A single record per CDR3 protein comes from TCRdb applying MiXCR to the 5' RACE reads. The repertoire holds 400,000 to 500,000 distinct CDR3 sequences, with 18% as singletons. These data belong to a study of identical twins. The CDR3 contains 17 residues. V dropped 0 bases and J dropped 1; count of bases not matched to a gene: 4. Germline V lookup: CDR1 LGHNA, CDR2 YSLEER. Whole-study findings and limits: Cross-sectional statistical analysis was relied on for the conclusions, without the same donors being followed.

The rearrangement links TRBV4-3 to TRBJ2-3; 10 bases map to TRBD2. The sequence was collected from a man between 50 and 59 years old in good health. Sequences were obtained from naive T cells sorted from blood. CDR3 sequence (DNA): TGCGCCAGCAGCCAAGATCTCCTAGCGGGAGGCACAGATACGCAGTATTTT. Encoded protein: CASSQDLLAGGTDTQYF.